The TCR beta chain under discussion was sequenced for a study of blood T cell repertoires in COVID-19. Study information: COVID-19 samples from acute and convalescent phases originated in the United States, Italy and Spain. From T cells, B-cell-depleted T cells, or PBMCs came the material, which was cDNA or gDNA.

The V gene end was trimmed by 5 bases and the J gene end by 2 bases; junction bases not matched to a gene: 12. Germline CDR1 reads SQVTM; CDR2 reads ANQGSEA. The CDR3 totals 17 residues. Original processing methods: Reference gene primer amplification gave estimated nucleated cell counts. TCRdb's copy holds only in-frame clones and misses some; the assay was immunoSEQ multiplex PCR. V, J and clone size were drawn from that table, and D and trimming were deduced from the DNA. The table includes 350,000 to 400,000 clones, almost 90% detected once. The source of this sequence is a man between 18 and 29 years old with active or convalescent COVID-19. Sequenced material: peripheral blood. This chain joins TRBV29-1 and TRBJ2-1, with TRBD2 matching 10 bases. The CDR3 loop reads CSVLVIAGGSPYNEQFF. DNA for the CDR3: TGCAGCGTTTTGGTGATAGCGGGAGGTTCCCCCTACAATGAGCAGTTCTTC.